The 20 T cell receptor beta chains below all came from one sample that was sequenced in a study of OX40 agonist ivuxolimab in advanced cancers. Data came from immunoSEQ multiplex PCR; TCRdb stores just in-frame clones and leaves some out. The data contain about 96,000 clones, 80% to 95% of them singletons. The material was CD4+ or CD8+ T cells sorted from blood, obtained in a trial of the OX40 agonist ivuxolimab. These receptors were taken from an adult with an advanced solid tumor such as melanoma, head and neck, liver or kidney cancer.

The V and J genes are TRBV4-2 and TRBJ2-5; D unclear. From germline, CDR1 is LGHNA and CDR2 YNFKEQ. The CDR3 is 15 amino acids. Deletions cut 1 base from V and 4 bases from J, with 13 bases between. CDR3 loop: CASSQGLWGRETQYF. The CDR3 DNA is TGTGCCAGCAGCCAAGGGCTGTGGGGTAGAGAGACCCAGTACTTC.

The V call is TRBV6-6, the J call TRBJ2-3; TRBD2 might be the D (6 bases). The CDR3 totals 15 residues. CDR1 and CDR2 (germline): MNHNY, SVGAGI (reference sequence). Trimming cost V 2 bases and J 2 bases, with 11 bases left between them. The CDR3 region is CASSYGGLTTDTQYF. CDR3 sequence (DNA): TGTGCCAGCAGTTACGGGGGACTTACCACAGATACGCAGTATTTT.

This clone was picked up one time. V usage is TRBV6-1 and J usage is TRBJ2-7, with a weak D call TRBD2 (6 bases). Per germline, CDR1 MNHNS and CDR2 SASEGT. The CDR3 loop spans 13 amino acids. Deletions cut 7 bases from V and 2 bases from J, with 12 bases between. CDR3 coding DNA: TGTGCCAGCACCCTAGCGATCACCTACGAGCAGTACTTC. Translation gives CASTLAITYEQYF.

The V call is TRBV7-9, the J call TRBJ1-1; D gene uncertain. This CDR3 is built from 12 residues. Between the trimmed V and J ends, which lost 5 bases and 7 bases, there was a span of 11 bases. CDR1 and CDR2 (germline): SEHNR, FQNEAQ (reference sequence). The CDR3 DNA follows: TGTGCCAGCAGCCCTCTGGGTCATGAAGCTTTCTTT. It specifies CASSPLGHEAFF.

The CDR3 DNA is TGTGCCAGCAGCCGGGGGATCTTGAGGTCCGGGGAGCTGTTTTTT. Translated, it gives CASSRGILRSGELFF. This chain joins TRBV7-3 and TRBJ2-2; tentatively, D is TRBD2 (6 bases). In germline, CDR1 is SGHTA, CDR2 FQGTGA. The CDR3 length is 15 residues. Trimming cost V 5 bases and J 6 bases, with 16 bases left between them.

The chain links TRBV30 to TRBJ2-7; D may correspond to TRBD1 or TRBD2 (6 bases each). CDR1 and CDR2 (germline): GTSNPN, SVGIG (reference sequence). The ends were cut back, 3 bases at V and 1 base at J, with 19 bases in the middle. This CDR3 spans 16 amino acids. CDR3 DNA sequence: TGTGCCTGGAGCCGTAGATGGGGGGCGGTATCCTACGAGCAGTACTTC. Translation gives CAWSRRWGAVSYEQYF. Variable domain in full (rest from reference TRBV30 and TRBJ2-7): SQTIHQWPATLVQPVGSPLSLECTVEGTSNPNLYWYRQAAGRGLQLLFYSVGIGQISSEVPQNLSASRPQDRQFILSSKKLLLSDSGFYLCAWSRRWGAVSYEQYFGPGTRLTVT.

J is TRBJ2-2 and V is TRBV2; the D gene is possibly TRBD2 (6 bases). In germline, CDR1 is SNHLY, CDR2 FYNNEI. The CDR3 covers 16 residues. Trimming left V 6 bases short and J 0 bases short, with 14 bases between. The CDR3 DNA is TGTGCCAGCAGCCTAGTAGGAGGGGCGAACACCGGGGAGCTGTTTTTT. Translated, it gives CASSLVGGANTGELFF.

CDR3 residues: CASSQEPLQGWSASSYEQYF. Written as DNA, the CDR3 is TGCGCCAGCAGCCAAGAGCCCCTACAAGGTTGGAGTGCCAGCTCCTACGAGCAGTACTTC. The chain carries TRBV4-1 and TRBJ2-7, with D unresolved. The CDR3 has 20 amino acids. With 0 bases removed from V and 0 bases from J, the gap between germline ends came to 24 bases. Germline CDR1 and CDR2: MGHRA and YSYEKL.

This rearrangement joins TRBV7-2 to TRBJ2-7, with D perhaps matching TRBD2 (6 bases). The CDR3 covers 16 residues. Germline V gene lookup returns CDR1 SGHTA and CDR2 FQGNSA. V lost 5 bases to trimming and J lost 6 bases, with 23 bases between them. In DNA form, the CDR3 reads TGTGCCAGCAGCCAAAGCGACGCTAACGTGGGGGGCGAGCAGTACTTC. Translating gives CASSQSDANVGGEQYF.

The V gene is TRBV6-6, the J gene TRBJ1-1; a possible D gene is TRBD1 (5 bases). The CDR3 sequence is 14 residues long. Germline CDR1 and CDR2: MNHNY and SVGAGI (reference sequence). V was shortened by 3 bases and J by 5 bases, with 13 bases between the two germline ends. CDR3 in DNA: TGTGCCAGCAGTTATCTCAGGGACGGGACTGAAGCTTTCTTT. Amino acid sequence: CASSYLRDGTEAFF.

This CDR3 reads CASSLYVGTYEQYF. The CDR3 bases are TGTGCCAGCAGCTTATATGTGGGTACCTACGAGCAGTACTTC. J is TRBJ2-7 and V is TRBV11-2; D remains unclear. The CDR3 has 14 residues. Trimming shortened V by 2 bases and J by 2 bases, and 10 bases separated the two germline ends. Germline CDR1 is SGHAT and CDR2 is FQNNGV.

This chain links TRBV7-3 with TRBJ2-1; D is tentatively TRBD1 or TRBD2 (7 bases each). CDR3 length: 14 amino acids. Germline assignment: CDR1 SGHTA and CDR2 FQGTGA. With 8 bases removed from V and 7 bases from J, the gap between germline ends came to 18 bases. The CDR3 reads CASSRPQGGNEQFF. In nucleotides, the CDR3 is TGTGCCAGCTCCCGTCCCCAGGGGGGGAATGAGCAGTTCTTC.

This clone has a handful of counts. This chain links TRBV9 with TRBJ2-3; weak D call: TRBD2 (5 bases). Germline V gene lookup returns CDR1 SGDLS and CDR2 YYNGEE. The ends were cut back, 4 bases at V and 0 bases at J, with 15 bases in the middle. The CDR3 spans 16 residues. CDR3 loop: CASSQLGFTSTDTQYF. The CDR3 bases are TGTGCCAGCAGCCAACTAGGATTTACGAGCACAGATACGCAGTATTTT.

The CDR3 nucleotides read TGTGCCAGCAGTTTGGGCGAAAAACTGTTTTTT. Translating it yields CASSLGEKLFF. The V call is TRBV28, the J call TRBJ1-4, with unresolved D. This CDR3 comprises 11 residues. Germline V lookup: CDR1 MDHEN, CDR2 SYDVKM. V lost 3 bases and J 8 bases, leaving 4 bases between the germline ends.

The chain is built from TRBV6-5 and TRBJ2-3; D is possibly TRBD1 (5 bases). Trimming took off 2 bases at V and 9 bases at J, with 15 bases between the two ends. Per the germline V gene, CDR1 is MNHEY and CDR2 is SVGAGI. CDR3 length equals 14 residues. Written as DNA, the CDR3 is TGTGCCAGCAGTTACCTTGGGGCCGGATGGACGCAGTATTTT. It is translated as CASSYLGAGWTQYF.

This clone has only one observation. The germline gene is not matched at one end of the junction; a read error may be the cause. The chain carries TRBV7-7 and TRBJ2-5, with 9 bases matching TRBD1. This CDR3 is built from 16 residues. CDR1 is SSHAT, CDR2 FNYEAQ, per germline (reference sequence). The DNA of the CDR3 is TGTGCTAGCAGCTCGACAGGGGGAGGCAAAGCAGAGACCCAGTACTTC. Translated, it gives CASSSTGGGKAETQYF.

The V gene is TRBV18, the J gene TRBJ1-2; D is undetermined. This CDR3 spans 12 amino acids. The V end lost 2 bases, the J end lost 2 bases, and 3 bases lay between the germline ends. Germline CDR1 and CDR2: KGHSH and LQKENI. The CDR3 is CASSPGNYGYTF. The CDR3 DNA reads as TGTGCCAGCTCACCAGGGAACTATGGCTACACCTTC.

V and J are TRBV4-3 and TRBJ1-1, with 7 bases matching TRBD1. V was pared by 3 bases and J by 3 bases, with 4 bases of the junction left unmatched. Germline-derived CDR1 and CDR2 are LGHNA and YSLEER. The CDR3 sequence is 14 residues long. The CDR3 reads CASSQPDRDTEAFF. CDR3 DNA: TGCGCCAGCAGCCAGCCAGACAGGGACACTGAAGCTTTCTTT.

The DNA of the CDR3 is TGCGCCAGCAGCCAAGATCGTGGCAGGAACTTATACTATGGCTACACCTTC. This codes for CASSQDRGRNLYYGYTF. The J gene is TRBJ1-2, the V gene TRBV4-3, with no clear D. The CDR3 consists of 17 residues. V lost 0 bases and J 3 bases, leaving 17 bases between the germline ends. Germline CDR1 reads LGHNA; CDR2 reads YSLEER.

The gene calls are TRBV6-5 and TRBJ1-2; D not resolved. Germline loops: CDR1 MNHEY, CDR2 SVGAGI. This CDR3 spans 14 amino acids. With 3 bases removed from V and 8 bases from J, the gap between germline ends came to 16 bases. Written as DNA, the CDR3 is TGTGCCAGCAGTTATGGGCAGCCCTCGGGGGGCTACACCTTC. This codes for CASSYGQPSGGYTF.